Given below is one TCR beta chain in context. Germline lookup yields CDR1 MGHRA and CDR2 YSYEKL. The CDR3 totals 16 residues. The V gene lost 4 bases and the J gene lost 1 base, with 15 bases spanning the gap. These data come from a study of OX40 agonist ivuxolimab in advanced cancers. Across the whole study: Checkpoint inhibitors had been given previously to roughly 40% of patients.

Generated by immunoSEQ multiplex PCR, the TCRdb table keeps only in-frame clones and is missing some. There are about 88,000 clones in the sample; approximately 85% occur only once, and 0.22% lies in the top ten. The TCR was taken from an adult with an advanced solid tumor such as melanoma, head and neck, liver or kidney cancer. Here the sequenced sample was CD4+ or CD8+ T cells sorted from blood, taken in a trial of the OX40 agonist ivuxolimab. This rearrangement joins TRBV4-1 to TRBJ2-3; tentatively, D is TRBD2 (7 bases). The CDR3 region has the DNA TGCGCCAGCAGCCGAGAAAAAGGGGGGGGCACAGATACGCAGTATTTT. Translating gives CASSREKGGGTDTQYF.